The entry that follows covers one TCR beta chain sequence. The data stem from a study of blood T cells in healthy people across ages. A sample-barcoded 5' primer and a J-beta primer mix were used in a second PCR of roughly 7 to 11 cycles. One entry per CDR3 protein results from TCRdb running MiXCR on the 5' RACE reads. The repertoire holds some 1 million distinct CDR3 sequences, with 35% to 50% as singletons. The sequenced sample consisted of blood. This receptor was identified in an older woman in good health.

The CDR3 DNA reads as TGCAGCGTTGAAGCCCCGGGGGACGGAGCCTCTGGGGCCAACGTCCTGACTTTC. Protein product: CSVEAPGDGASGANVLTF. The V and J genes are TRBV29-1 and TRBJ2-6; D might be TRBD2 (6 bases). Trimming took 1 base from V and 0 from J, leaving 16 bases between them. Germline CDR1 is SQVTM and CDR2 is ANQGSEA. CDR3 size: 18 residues.